Listed here are 18 T cell receptor beta chains from one sample, sequenced in a study of T cell changes during pregnancy in multiple sclerosis. This table comes from immunoSEQ multiplex PCR, and its TCRdb copy is limited to in-frame clones, with some not included. Of 79,000 or so clones listed, under 95% are singletons. Source: peripheral blood, taken in the first trimester of pregnancy. The source is a female donor in good health, enrolled as a control in a pregnancy study.

The V gene is TRBV4-1, the J gene TRBJ2-2; 7 nucleotides agree with TRBD1. V shed 2 bases, J shed 4 bases, and the junction held 4 bases outside the gene matches. CDR1 is MGHRA and CDR2 is YSYEKL in the germline V gene. The CDR3 is made up of 15 amino acids. This CDR3 is CASSQPDRATGELFF. CDR3 in DNA: TGCGCCAGCAGCCAACCTGACAGGGCCACCGGGGAGCTGTTTTTT.

The chain carries TRBV16 and TRBJ1-5; 7 bases fit TRBD1. The V gene end was trimmed by 8 bases and the J gene end by 0 bases; junction bases not matched to a gene: 4. Germline CDR1 KGHSY, CDR2 FQNENV. The CDR3 has 14 residues. The CDR3 region is CASATGDSNQPQHF. The CDR3 DNA reads as TGTGCCAGCGCAACAGGGGATAGCAATCAGCCCCAGCATTTT.

In its sample, this clone was seen a few times. Different DNA sequences within this sample yield the same CDR3. The J gene is TRBJ2-4, the V gene TRBV28, with D possibly TRBD2 on 6 matching bases. Germline-derived CDR1 and CDR2 are MDHEN and SYDVKM. The germline V and J ends were trimmed by 2 bases and 1 base, with 6 bases remaining between them. The CDR3 length is 14 residues. The CDR3 spells CASSLAGAKNIQYF. The CDR3 nucleotides read TGTGCCAGCAGTTTAGCGGGGGCCAAAAACATTCAGTACTTC. Filled out from reference TRBV28 and TRBJ2-4, the complete variable domain reads DVKVTQSSRYLVKRTGEKVFLECVQDMDHENMFWYRQDPGLGLRLIYFSYDVKMKEKGDIPEGYSVSREKKERFSLILESASTNQTSMYLCASSLAGAKNIQYFGAGTRLSVL.

This chain uses TRBV4-2 with TRBJ2-5, with D possibly TRBD2 on 5 matching bases. With 1 base removed from V and 7 bases from J, the gap between germline ends came to 7 bases. Germline CDR1 and CDR2: LGHNA and YNFKEQ. The length of the CDR3 is 12 residues. Written as DNA, the CDR3 is TGTGCCAGCAGCCAAGGGCTAGCGACCCAGTACTTC. It specifies CASSQGLATQYF.

This clone is a singleton in its sample. The chain uses TRBV4-2 and TRBJ2-1, with 12 nucleotides matching TRBD2. The CDR3 sequence is 16 residues long. Per germline, CDR1 LGHNA and CDR2 YNFKEQ. V trimming: 4 bases; J trimming: 6 bases; junction bases outside the gene matches: 7. The CDR3 is CASSLNLAGGRNEQFF. The CDR3 coding sequence is TGTGCCAGCAGCCTGAATCTAGCGGGGGGGCGCAATGAGCAGTTCTTC.

This chain links TRBV7-8 with TRBJ2-7; unclear D gene. The germline CDR1 and CDR2 sequences are SGHVS and FQNEAQ. V lost 2 bases and J lost 3, with 8 bases in between. This CDR3 is 13 amino acids long. CDR3 amino acids: CASSLSKLYEQYF. CDR3 sequence (DNA): TGTGCCAGCAGCTTAAGCAAGCTCTACGAGCAGTACTTC.

This chain connects TRBV5-6 to TRBJ2-3, with a possible D match to TRBD2 (6 bases). Per the germline V gene, CDR1 is SGHDT and CDR2 is YYEEEE. V gave up 3 bases and J gave up 8 bases, with 16 bases separating them. CDR3 length: 14 amino acids. The CDR3 sequence: CASSWAPAGGTQYF. The CDR3 DNA is TGTGCCAGCAGCTGGGCACCTGCCGGGGGTACGCAGTATTTT.

This clone is medium-sized. The chain recombines TRBV7-9 with TRBJ2-7; 7 nucleotides line up with TRBD1. CDR1 and CDR2 from the germline V gene are SEHNR and FQNEAQ (reference sequence). The CDR3 loop spans 14 amino acids. Trimming at V came to 8 bases and at J to 2 bases, leaving 9 bases not matched to a gene. CDR3 loop: CASSDTGVPYEQYF. CDR3 sequence (DNA): TGTGCCAGCTCAGATACAGGGGTACCCTACGAGCAGTACTTC.

The V gene is TRBV2, the J gene TRBJ1-5, with a weak D call TRBD1 (6 bases). CDR3 length: 14 amino acids. Trimming left V 7 bases short and J 1 base short, with 11 bases between. Germline lookup yields CDR1 SNHLY and CDR2 FYNNEI. The CDR3 spells CASTPDRSNQPQHF. The DNA of the CDR3 is TGTGCCAGCACCCCCGACAGGAGCAATCAGCCCCAGCATTTT.

The V gene is TRBV6-6, the J gene TRBJ1-5; no firm D call. CDR3 length: 12 residues. Trimming shortened V by 5 bases and J by 4 bases, and 6 bases separated the two germline ends. CDR1 is MNHNY, CDR2 SVGAGI, per germline (reference sequence). CDR3 in amino acids: CASSPANQPQHF. The CDR3 DNA reads TGTGCCAGCAGTCCCGCGAATCAGCCCCAGCATTTT.

The gene calls are TRBV2 and TRBJ1-2; 9 nucleotides line up with TRBD1. CDR1 is SNHLY and CDR2 is FYNNEI in the germline V gene. J lost 8 bases, V lost 7 bases, and 11 bases had no gene match. This CDR3 is 14 amino acids long. The CDR3 loop is CASIRQGVRGGYTF. CDR3 DNA: TGTGCCAGCATTCGACAGGGGGTTCGTGGCGGCTACACCTTC.

The rearrangement joins TRBV6-1 to TRBJ1-5; D not resolved. The CDR3 has 14 amino acids. Germline CDR1 MNHNS, CDR2 SASEGT. V was pared by 7 bases and J by 2 bases, with 12 bases between. The CDR3 nucleotides are TGTGCCAGCACCCCCGCCGGTGGCAATCAGCCCCAGCATTTT. This encodes CASTPAGGNQPQHF.

The chain carries TRBV4-3 and TRBJ2-1; D is unresolved. V lost 0 bases and J 2 bases, leaving 8 bases between the germline ends. The germline gives CDR1 LGHNA, CDR2 YSLEER. The CDR3 loop spans 15 amino acids. This CDR3 is CASSQDTSPYNEQFF. The CDR3 region has the DNA TGCGCCAGCAGCCAAGACACATCACCCTACAATGAGCAGTTCTTC.

In DNA form, the CDR3 reads TGTGCCAGTAGTTATGGGGGACAGATTCCTAACTATGGCTACACCTTC. Amino acids: CASSYGGQIPNYGYTF. The rearrangement links TRBV19 to TRBJ1-2; TRBD1 agrees at 7 bases. The CDR3 length is 16 residues. The V segment lost 5 bases and the J segment 0 bases; nucleotides outside the gene matches: 9. Germline assignment: CDR1 LNHDA and CDR2 SQIVND (reference sequence).

V gene TRBV19 combines with J gene TRBJ1-5; possible D gene TRBD1, 5 bases. Deletions cut 5 bases from V and 5 bases from J, with 16 bases between. Germline V gene sequence: CDR1 LNHDA, CDR2 SQIVND (reference sequence). The CDR3 has 15 residues. Written as DNA, the CDR3 is TGTGCCAGTAGTCTTCTTGGGGGAGGAGATCAGCCCCAGCATTTT. Its translation is CASSLLGGGDQPQHF.

The chain is built from TRBV5-1 and TRBJ2-5; 10 positions match TRBD1. The J call may be mistaken, given a closer DNA end match to TRBJ2-7. The germline CDR1 and CDR2 sequences are SGHRS and YFSETQ. This CDR3 contains 15 residues. The CDR3 sequence: CASSRGTGVGYEQYF. Written as DNA, the CDR3 is TGCGCCAGCAGCCGAGGGACAGGGGTAGGCTACGAGCAGTACTTC.

The genes are TRBV28 and TRBJ2-7, with D unresolved. The CDR3 has 11 residues. Germline lookup yields CDR1 MDHEN and CDR2 SYDVKM. The V and J ends lost 2 bases and 6 bases respectively, with 5 bases between them. This chain's CDR3 is CASSLIGEQYF. The DNA for the CDR3 is TGTGCCAGCAGTTTAATCGGCGAGCAGTACTTC. The variable domain in full, with the rest retrieved from reference TRBV28 and TRBJ2-7, is DVKVTQSSRYLVKRTGEKVFLECVQDMDHENMFWYRQDPGLGLRLIYFSYDVKMKEKGDIPEGYSVSREKKERFSLILESASTNQTSMYLCASSLIGEQYFGPGTRLTVT.

The V call is TRBV4-1, the J call TRBJ2-3; 9 nucleotides align to TRBD2. V trimming: 1 base; J trimming: 6 bases; junction bases outside the gene matches: 8. Germline V lookup: CDR1 MGHRA, CDR2 YSYEKL. The CDR3 is 16 residues long. CDR3 sequence (DNA): TGCGCCAGCAGCCAAGTTGCGGGGGGGCTCGGGGATACGCAGTATTTT. Translation gives CASSQVAGGLGDTQYF.